These 21 T cell receptor beta chains were sequenced from one sample in a study of blood T cell repertoires in COVID-19. Sequenced by immunoSEQ multiplex PCR; TCRdb stores in-frame clones only, minus some. The sample holds 200,000 to 250,000 clones, 75% to 85% seen once. The material sequenced was peripheral blood. The origin of the receptors is a woman aged 30 to 39 with COVID-19, enrolled during active disease.

V is TRBV6-5 and J is TRBJ2-3; D possibly corresponds to TRBD2 (6 bases). Deletions cut 0 bases from V and 2 bases from J, with 12 bases between. Per germline, CDR1 MNHEY and CDR2 SVGAGI. The CDR3 contains 16 residues. The CDR3 DNA follows: TGTGCCAGCAGTTACTCGGGTAGCGGACCCACAGATACGCAGTATTTT. The encoded protein is CASSYSGSGPTDTQYF.

J is TRBJ2-5 and V is TRBV7-2; possible D gene TRBD1, 5 bases. The CDR3 loop spans 17 amino acids. The V and J ends lost 1 base and 5 bases respectively, with 20 bases between them. Germline V CDR1 and CDR2: SGHTA, FQGNSA. The CDR3 protein is CASSLDDRARVWETQYF. Here the CDR3 DNA reads TGTGCCAGCAGCTTAGACGACCGGGCCAGGGTCTGGGAGACCCAGTACTTC.

The chain carries TRBV4-3 and TRBJ2-3; possible D gene TRBD1, 5 bases. Germline V gene data show CDR1 as LGHNA and CDR2 as YSLEER. The germline V and J ends were trimmed by 0 bases and 2 bases, with 6 bases remaining between them. The CDR3 spans 14 residues. CDR3 residues: CASSQDGATDTQYF. CDR3 DNA: TGCGCCAGCAGCCAAGATGGGGCCACAGATACGCAGTATTTT.

This chain connects TRBV5-1 to TRBJ1-1; D perhaps matches TRBD1 (5 bases). The CDR3 contains 13 residues. With 7 bases removed from V and 0 bases from J, the gap between germline ends came to 10 bases. Germline V CDR1 and CDR2: SGHRS, YFSETQ. DNA of the CDR3: TGCGCCAGCTACGACAGCCTGAACACTGAAGCTTTCTTT. It codes for CASYDSLNTEAFF.

In this sample, this clone turned up once. The chain recombines TRBV2 with TRBJ1-4, with TRBD1 identical over 9 bases. Trimming at V came to 6 bases and at J to 4 bases, leaving 21 bases not matched to a gene. Germline V gene lookup returns CDR1 SNHLY and CDR2 FYNNEI. This CDR3 is built from 20 residues. CDR3 DNA: TGTGCCAGCAGGGGGCCCCCGGGACAGGGAAGGTTCGTGAGTAATGAAAAACTGTTTTTT. Its translation is CASRGPPGQGRFVSNEKLFF.

This chain links TRBV14 with TRBJ2-5; 10 nucleotides match TRBD2. J was trimmed by 1 base and V by 0 bases; bases with no gene match: 11. The CDR3 is 19 amino acids. CDR1 is SGHDN and CDR2 is FVKESK in the germline V gene. CDR3 in DNA: TGTGCCAGCAGCCAAGACGGGGGGCTAGCGGGAGAAATCCAAGAGACCCAGTACTTC. This sequence encodes CASSQDGGLAGEIQETQYF.

J is TRBJ2-7 and V is TRBV6-2 or TRBV6-3, with 9 bases matching TRBD1. Trimming at V came to 4 bases and at J to 0 bases, leaving 4 bases not matched to a gene. Per germline, CDR1 MNHEY and CDR2 SVGEGT. This CDR3 comprises 15 residues. The CDR3 DNA reads TGTGCCAGCAGTTTGACAGGGGGGGACTCCTACGAGCAGTACTTC. This sequence encodes CASSLTGGDSYEQYF.

The chain links TRBV11-3 to TRBJ2-1, with D maybe TRBD1 (6 bases). Per germline, CDR1 SGHNT and CDR2 YENEEA. The CDR3 spans 15 residues. V was cut by 0 bases and J by 2 bases, with 8 bases left in between. The CDR3 protein is CASSLDGQPYNEQFF. Here the CDR3 DNA reads TGTGCCAGCAGCTTAGATGGACAGCCCTACAATGAGCAGTTCTTC. The variable domain in full, with the rest retrieved from reference TRBV11-3 and TRBJ2-1, is EAGVVQSPRYKIIEKKQPVAFWCNPISGHNTLYWYLQNLGQGPELLIRYENEEAVDDSQLPKDRFSAERLKGVDSTLKIQPAELGDSAVYLCASSLDGQPYNEQFFGPGTRLTVL.

The V call is TRBV6-6, the J call TRBJ2-1; 14 positions agree with TRBD2. V gave up 6 bases and J gave up 3 bases; unmatched junction bases: 19. Per germline, CDR1 MNHNY and CDR2 SVGAGI (reference sequence). This CDR3 comprises 21 residues. The DNA for the CDR3 is TGTGCCAGCAGCCGACCCGGGACTAGCGGGGGTCCAGAAAGACACTACAATGAGCAGTTCTTC. Translation: CASSRPGTSGGPERHYNEQFF.

For this clone: One junction end does not reproduce the germline sequence, and a read error may be involved. V and J are TRBV2 and TRBJ1-1, with TRBD1 as a possible D gene (6 bases). In germline, CDR1 is SNHLY, CDR2 FYNNEI. CDR3 length equals 9 residues. CDR3 bases: TGTGCCAGTGGGGACACCAGACTCTTT. Protein sequence: CASGDTRLF.

The chain uses TRBV6-6 and TRBJ2-2, with TRBD1 as a possible D gene (5 bases). From germline, CDR1 is MNHNY and CDR2 SVGAGI (reference sequence). This CDR3 is built from 15 residues. Between the trimmed V and J ends, which lost 5 bases and 2 bases, there was a span of 12 bases. For the CDR3, the DNA is TGTGCCAGCAGTAGCAGGGTCCGAAACACCGGGGAGCTGTTTTTT. It specifies CASSSRVRNTGELFF.

Written as DNA, the CDR3 is TGTGCCAGCAGTGATCCCGAACAGGTAGTTCAAGAGACCCAGTACTTC. Protein sequence: CASSDPEQVVQETQYF. V gene TRBV2 combines with J gene TRBJ2-5; tentative D call: TRBD1 (5 bases). This CDR3 contains 16 residues. V dropped 3 bases and J dropped 2 bases, with 16 bases sitting between them. CDR1 and CDR2 (germline): SNHLY, FYNNEI.

A single count supports this clone. The rearrangement uses TRBV19 and TRBJ1-2; D not certain. Between the trimmed V and J ends, which lost 3 bases and 4 bases, there was a span of 12 bases. The CDR3 loop spans 14 amino acids. Per germline, CDR1 LNHDA and CDR2 SQIVND (reference sequence). The CDR3 here is CASSIRGDSYGYTF. The CDR3 bases are TGTGCCAGTAGTATTCGAGGAGATAGCTATGGCTACACCTTC.

The rearrangement joins TRBV10-3 to TRBJ2-7, with 9 bases matching TRBD2. Trimming at V came to 5 bases and at J to 2 bases, leaving 4 bases not matched to a gene. CDR3 length: 14 residues. Germline V gives CDR1 ENHRY, CDR2 SYGVKD. CDR3 sequence (DNA): TGTGCCATCAGTCCGGGGACTAGCACCTACGAGCAGTACTTC. Translated, it gives CAISPGTSTYEQYF.

The chain recombines TRBV15 with TRBJ2-2; D not certain. The V gene lost 8 bases and the J gene lost 2 bases, with 6 bases spanning the gap. Germline loops: CDR1 LNHNV, CDR2 YYDKDF (reference sequence). The length of the CDR3 is 12 residues. CDR3 DNA sequence: TGTGCCACCGGGCAAAACACCGGGGAGCTGTTTTTT. Its protein product is CATGQNTGELFF.

V usage is TRBV30 and J usage is TRBJ2-3; 8 bases are a match to TRBD1. Germline CDR1 and CDR2: GTSNPN and SVGIG (reference sequence). Losses at the gene ends were 5 bases for V and 6 bases for J; bases not matched to a gene: 13. The CDR3 extends over 15 amino acids. The CDR3 loop reads CAWALRQGAWDTQYF. The DNA of the CDR3 is TGTGCCTGGGCGCTCCGCCAGGGGGCTTGGGATACGCAGTATTTT.

The rearrangement joins TRBV6-5 to TRBJ1-6, with 7 bases identical to TRBD1. CDR3 length: 15 amino acids. Looked up from germline, CDR1 is MNHEY and CDR2 is SVGAGI. J gave up 7 bases and V 6 bases, and 9 bases lay outside the gene matches. CDR3 bases: TGTGCCAGCAGCTCATACAGGGGACAGAATTCACCCCTCCACTTT. Translated: CASSSYRGQNSPLHF.

This chain joins TRBV25-1 and TRBJ1-4, with 10 bases fitting TRBD1. The CDR3 runs to 14 residues. J gave up 8 bases and V 6 bases, and 6 bases lay outside the gene matches. Germline lookup yields CDR1 MGHDK and CDR2 SYGVNS. The CDR3 DNA is TGTGCCAGCAGCTCGGACAGGGGGAGAGAAAAACTGTTTTTT. This translates into CASSSDRGREKLFF.

The CDR3 loop reads CASSPPDRVIDYGYTF. DNA for the CDR3: TGTGCCAGCAGTCCCCCGGACAGGGTGATCGATTATGGCTACACCTTC. V and J are TRBV6-6 and TRBJ1-2; TRBD1 matches 8 bases. Trimming cost V 5 bases and J 5 bases; bases outside gene matches: 13. Germline loops: CDR1 MNHNY, CDR2 SVGAGI (reference sequence). CDR3 length equals 16 residues.

CDR3 sequence reads: CASSIEGDGYTF. In nucleotides, the CDR3 is TGTGCCAGTAGTATAGAGGGCGATGGCTACACCTTC. The chain combines TRBV19 with TRBJ1-2; no definite D call. The V gene lost 0 bases and the J gene lost 6 bases, with 5 bases spanning the gap. The CDR3 runs to 12 residues. Per the germline V gene, CDR1 is LNHDA and CDR2 is SQIVND (reference sequence).

The rearrangement joins TRBV28 to TRBJ2-3, with a weak D call TRBD2 (7 bases). This CDR3 region has 16 residues. V lost 6 bases, J lost 3 bases, and 19 bases lay in between. Germline assignment: CDR1 MDHEN and CDR2 SYDVKM. The CDR3 DNA follows: TGTGCCAGCAGCCCCCAGGGGAGGGGAGGAACAGATACGCAGTATTTT. Its protein is CASSPQGRGGTDTQYF. The variable domain in full, with the rest retrieved from reference TRBV28 and TRBJ2-3, is DVKVTQSSRYLVKRTGEKVFLECVQDMDHENMFWYRQDPGLGLRLIYFSYDVKMKEKGDIPEGYSVSREKKERFSLILESASTNQTSMYLCASSPQGRGGTDTQYFGPGTRLTVL.